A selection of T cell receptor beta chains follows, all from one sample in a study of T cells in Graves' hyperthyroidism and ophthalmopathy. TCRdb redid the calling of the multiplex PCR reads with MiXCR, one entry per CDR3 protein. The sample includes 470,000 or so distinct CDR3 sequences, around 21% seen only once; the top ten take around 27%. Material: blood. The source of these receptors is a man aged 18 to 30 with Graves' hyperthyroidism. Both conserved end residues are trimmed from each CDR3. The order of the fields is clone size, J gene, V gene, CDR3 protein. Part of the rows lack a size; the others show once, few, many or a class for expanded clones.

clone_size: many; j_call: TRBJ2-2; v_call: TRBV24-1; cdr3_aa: ATGNPSGSVIANTGELF
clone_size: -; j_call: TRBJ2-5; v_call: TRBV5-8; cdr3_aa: ASSLWREGTQY
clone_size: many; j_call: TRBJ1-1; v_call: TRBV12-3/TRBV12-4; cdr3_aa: ASSLDKWAELLNTEAF
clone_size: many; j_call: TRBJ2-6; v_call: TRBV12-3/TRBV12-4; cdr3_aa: ASSFMGANVLT
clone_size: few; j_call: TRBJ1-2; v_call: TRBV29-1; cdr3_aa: SVEITGGRSYT
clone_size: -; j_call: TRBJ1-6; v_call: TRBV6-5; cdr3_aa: ASSYTPPFYNSPLR
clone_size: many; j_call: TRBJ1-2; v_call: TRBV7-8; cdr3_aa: ASSSEGYNYGYT
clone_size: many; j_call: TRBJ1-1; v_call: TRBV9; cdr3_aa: ASSVDILNTEAF
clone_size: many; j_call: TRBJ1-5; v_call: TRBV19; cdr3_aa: ASSIRRGGQPQH
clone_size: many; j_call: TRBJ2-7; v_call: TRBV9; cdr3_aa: ASSVGGPALDQQY
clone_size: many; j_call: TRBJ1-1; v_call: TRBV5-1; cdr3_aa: ASTPMNTEAF
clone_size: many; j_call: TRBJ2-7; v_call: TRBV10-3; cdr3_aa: AISEKTGAYEQY
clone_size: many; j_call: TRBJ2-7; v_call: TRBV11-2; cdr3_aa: ASSLERIRSSYEQY
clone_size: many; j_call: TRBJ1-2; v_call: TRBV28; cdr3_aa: RGEGNHDYT
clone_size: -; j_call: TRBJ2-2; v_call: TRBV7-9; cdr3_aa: ASSSQMNTGELF
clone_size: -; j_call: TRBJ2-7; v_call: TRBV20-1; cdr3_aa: SARDTYEQY
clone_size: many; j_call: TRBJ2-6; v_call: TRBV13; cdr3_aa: AVTFPGANVLT
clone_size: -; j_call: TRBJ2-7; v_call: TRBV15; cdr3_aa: ATSRDFLGRGSYEQY
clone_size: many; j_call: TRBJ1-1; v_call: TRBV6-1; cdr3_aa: ASSRTGQDTEAF
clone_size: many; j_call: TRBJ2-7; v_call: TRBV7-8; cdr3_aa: ASSSGVSTPGEQY
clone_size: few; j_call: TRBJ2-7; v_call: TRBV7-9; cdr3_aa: ASSPSWDPYEQY
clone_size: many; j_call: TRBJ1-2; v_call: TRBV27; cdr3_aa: ASSLGTGTGLDGYT
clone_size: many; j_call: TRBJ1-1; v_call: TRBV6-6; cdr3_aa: ASSFRGSEAF
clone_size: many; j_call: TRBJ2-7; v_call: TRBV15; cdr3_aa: ATSRTSGGIS
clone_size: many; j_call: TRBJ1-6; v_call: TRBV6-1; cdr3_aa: ASTSLGTSISPLH
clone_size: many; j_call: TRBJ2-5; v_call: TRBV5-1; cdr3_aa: ASSPHLPSGGLETQY
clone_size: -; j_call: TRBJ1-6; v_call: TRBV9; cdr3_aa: ASSTSTGGVTSPLH
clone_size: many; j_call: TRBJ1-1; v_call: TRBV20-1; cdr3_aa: SARGGRNTEAF
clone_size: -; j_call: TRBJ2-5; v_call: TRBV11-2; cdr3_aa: ASSGSGGETQY